These 2 T cell receptor beta chains were sequenced from one sample in a study of shared clonotypes between healthy human individuals. Using immunoSEQ multiplex PCR, the repertoire was profiled, and TCRdb retains in-frame clones only, with some absent. Found here are hundreds of thousands of clones, approximately 97% of them singletons; the top ten hold about 0.32%. Sequencing input: memory CD8+ T cells sorted from blood. The subset is: CD45RO+ cells pooled with CCR7-negative TemRA cells. Every receptor here comes from a man aged 25-40 years in good health.

The chain combines TRBV9 with TRBJ2-4; D remains ambiguous. The CDR3 runs to 14 residues. Germline assignment: CDR1 SGDLS and CDR2 YYNGEE. The V end was cut by 3 bases, the J end by 0 bases, with 7 bases between. The CDR3 nucleotides are TGTGCCAGCAGCGCGGAGTTAGCCAAAAACATTCAGTACTTC. The encoded protein is CASSAELAKNIQYF.

This chain connects TRBV10-3 to TRBJ2-5, with 11 bases fitting TRBD2. J gave up 1 base and V 3 bases, and 4 bases lay outside the gene matches. The CDR3 covers 16 residues. The germline V gene has CDR1 ENHRY and CDR2 SYGVKD. The CDR3 nucleotides read TGTGCCATCAGTGACTTTAGCGGGAGGGCCCAAGAGACCCAGTACTTC. This encodes CAISDFSGRAQETQYF.